This TCR beta chain emerged from a study of beta chain features in type 1 diabetes. Trimming removed 4 bases from V and 4 bases from J, with 13 bases in between. The CDR3 is made up of 14 amino acids. Germline V CDR1 and CDR2: LNHNV, YYDKDF (reference sequence). This clone has a handful of counts. Isolated RNA was reverse transcribed in full, so expressed TCRB transcripts were sequenced. The table came from immunoSEQ multiplex PCR; TCRdb's copy has only in-frame clones and leaves some out. The sample shows around 350,000 clones, 10% to 15% of them seen only once. The sequenced sample consisted of naive CD4+ T cells from blood. The TCR originated in a man younger than 35 in good health. This chain joins TRBV15 and TRBJ1-1, with D perhaps matching TRBD1 (6 bases). The CDR3 loop reads CATSTKGTTTEAFF. The CDR3 DNA reads TGTGCCACCAGCACTAAAGGGACAACCACTGAAGCTTTCTTT.